This T cell receptor beta chain stems from a study of shared clonotypes between healthy human individuals. CDR3 size: 13 residues. The V end lost 1 base, the J end lost 3 bases, and 7 bases lay between the germline ends. Germline CDR1 is LNHDA and CDR2 is SQIVND (reference sequence). Notes on this clone: Its antigen remains unknown. Other nucleotide sequences in the sample specify the same CDR3.

In the authors' methods: In the immunoSEQ data, sequences were junction-only and lacked quality scores, so filtering differed. The repertoire was sequenced with immunoSEQ multiplex PCR; TCRdb's copy has only in-frame clones and lacks some. D and trimming were read from the DNA, whereas the V and J calls and clone size are those reported in that table. This repertoire shows roughly 2.1 million clones, roughly 91% found once; its top ten account for roughly 1.7%. Terminally differentiated effector memory CD45RA+ cells were excluded from the naive CD8 cells, which were CD45RO-negative and positively selected for CCR7. Whole-study results and caveats: The study sampled only blood, and tissue repertoires likely differ. All-four-donor shared clonotypes had higher generation probabilities than non-shared clonotypes did.

The receptor was derived from a man aged 18 to 29 in good health. Some clones in this sample may be carry-over from other donors' samples. The chain links TRBV19 to TRBJ2-7; D gene unclear. The specimen was naive CD8+ T cells from PBMCs. CDR3: CASSIGRSYEQYF. DNA for the CDR3: TGTGCCAGTAGTATAGGCAGAAGCTACGAGCAGTACTTC.